This passage covers 25 T cell receptor beta chains from one sample sequenced in a study of T cells in localized non-small cell lung cancer. The table came from immunoSEQ multiplex PCR; TCRdb's copy has only in-frame clones and leaves some out. This table has about 3,500 clones, about 29% appearing once. The specimen comprised lung tumor tissue, sampled before any cancer treatment. These receptors came from a man aged 40 to 69 with stage I lung adenocarcinoma.

Only a few counts were recorded for this clone. This sequence joins TRBV9 and TRBJ2-7, with D perhaps matching TRBD2 (5 bases). CDR1 and CDR2 from the germline V gene are SGDLS and YYNGEE. The CDR3 covers 15 residues. V was pared by 2 bases and J by 0 bases, with 12 bases between. The CDR3 is CASSVEDLSSYEQYF. CDR3 sequence (DNA): TGTGCCAGCAGCGTCGAGGACTTAAGCTCCTACGAGCAGTACTTC.

This clone was recorded a few times. The junction departs from germline at one end; a sequencing error may be responsible. The gene calls are TRBV13 and TRBJ2-7; D might be TRBD2 (6 bases). Germline CDR1 PRHDT, CDR2 FYEKMQ (reference sequence). This CDR3 comprises 16 residues. CDR3: CASSSLTRRDSHEQYF. The DNA of the CDR3 is TGTGCCAGCAGCTCCCTCACCCGCCGGGACTCCCACGAGCAGTACTTC.

The rearrangement links TRBV7-8 to TRBJ2-1, with 9 bases fitting TRBD2. V dropped 5 bases and J dropped 6; count of bases not matched to a gene: 11. This CDR3 spans 16 amino acids. Germline CDR1 and CDR2: SGHVS and FQNEAQ. In DNA form, the CDR3 reads TGTGCCAGCAGCCCCGGTAGGAGCGGGGGGATCAATGAGCAGTTCTTC. Translating it yields CASSPGRSGGINEQFF.

This clone has more than one count but fewer than ten. The V gene is TRBV11-3, the J gene TRBJ1-1, with D possibly matching TRBD1 (5 bases). V shed 3 bases and J shed 4 bases, with 12 bases lying between them. Germline CDR1 is SGHNT and CDR2 is YENEEA. The CDR3 has 14 residues. The CDR3 protein is CASSLNPGRTEAFF. CDR3 nucleotides: TGTGCCAGCAGCTTGAACCCAGGGCGCACTGAAGCTTTCTTT.

The rearrangement uses TRBV6-8 and TRBJ2-1, with 11 bases that match TRBD2. V gave up 8 bases and J gave up 8 bases; unmatched junction bases: 11. The CDR3 extends over 15 amino acids. The germline V gene encodes CDR1 MNHGY and CDR2 SAAAGT. CDR3 sequence reads: CASWGTSGGPYEQFF. The CDR3 DNA reads as TGTGCCAGCTGGGGTACTAGCGGGGGTCCATATGAGCAGTTCTTC.

This clone was seen a few times. The chain has TRBV7-5 and TRBJ1-4; TRBD1 was called by the table and not checked on the DNA. TRBV7-5 is an annotated pseudogene. This CDR3 region has 15 residues. CDR3 coding DNA: TGTGCCAGCAGCTTAGGACAGGGGAGGAATGAAAAACTGTTTTTT. It encodes CASSLGQGRNEKLFF.

In this sample, this clone turned up a few times. The rearrangement joins TRBV9 to TRBJ2-7, with D perhaps matching TRBD1 or TRBD2 (5 bases each). The CDR3 is made up of 12 amino acids. Germline V gene data show CDR1 as SGDLS and CDR2 as YYNGEE. Trimming took 3 bases from V and 7 from J, leaving 11 bases between them. The CDR3 sequence is CASSGQGREQYF. Here the CDR3 DNA reads TGTGCCAGCAGCGGGCAGGGACGGGAGCAGTACTTC.

This clone was observed a few times. The chain couples TRBV11-3 to TRBJ1-1; D gene uncertain. Trimming shortened V by 0 bases and J by 3 bases, and 11 bases separated the two germline ends. This CDR3 spans 15 amino acids. CDR1 and CDR2 from the germline V gene are SGHNT and YENEEA. CDR3 region: CASSLEWGGDTEAFF. In DNA form, the CDR3 reads TGTGCCAGCAGCTTAGAATGGGGTGGGGACACTGAAGCTTTCTTT. Filled out from reference TRBV11-3 and TRBJ1-1, the complete variable domain reads EAGVVQSPRYKIIEKKQPVAFWCNPISGHNTLYWYLQNLGQGPELLIRYENEEAVDDSQLPKDRFSAERLKGVDSTLKIQPAELGDSAVYLCASSLEWGGDTEAFFGQGTRLTVV.

There are a few counts of this clone. The rearrangement joins TRBV11-3 to TRBJ2-1; the match to TRBD2 covers 9 bases. V was clipped by 8 bases and J by 6 bases; unmatched bases: 17. Germline V CDR1 and CDR2: SGHNT, YENEEA. The CDR3 length is 17 residues. CDR3 DNA: TGTGCCAGCCTACCGGGACTAGCCCCAGGCCCTCGCAATGAGCAGTTCTTC. Its translation: CASLPGLAPGPRNEQFF.

The chain employs TRBV9 and TRBJ2-1; 13 positions match TRBD2. CDR3 length: 16 residues. Unmatched junction bases numbered 7, after V lost 6 bases and J lost 4 bases. Per germline, CDR1 SGDLS and CDR2 YYNGEE. The CDR3 region is CASTRPGLAGYNEQFF. CDR3 coding DNA: TGTGCCAGCACGAGACCGGGACTAGCGGGATACAATGAGCAGTTCTTC.

This sequence joins TRBV6-7 and TRBJ2-2, with D unresolved. TRBV6-7 is annotated as an ORF whose role is uncertain. This CDR3 spans 11 amino acids. With 5 bases removed from V and 6 bases from J, the gap between germline ends came to 4 bases. Here the CDR3 reads CASSEAGELFF. The CDR3 bases are TGTGCCAGCAGTGAAGCCGGGGAGCTGTTTTTT.

This chain links TRBV6-8 with TRBJ2-1, with 10 nucleotides matching TRBD2. Germline CDR1 reads MNHGY; CDR2 reads SAAAGT. This CDR3 is 15 amino acids long. V trimming: 6 bases; J trimming: 3 bases; junction bases outside the gene matches: 5. CDR3 bases: TGTGCCAGCAGAAGCGGGGGGGCGTTCTACAATGAGCAGTTCTTC. This encodes CASRSGGAFYNEQFF.

About this clone itself: One end of the junction fails to match germline, which may point to a read error. The chain joins TRBV6-7 to TRBJ1-1, with D possibly TRBD1 on 5 matching bases. TRBV6-7 is an ORF for which the function is uncertain. This CDR3 region has 11 residues. CDR3 loop: CASSYQGRLTF. CDR3 coding DNA: TGTGCCAGCAGTTACCAGGGACGCCTGACCTTT.

The chain is built from TRBV5-1 and TRBJ2-1; no clear D. The CDR3 runs to 14 residues. Trimming removed 3 bases at V and 5 bases at J, with 12 bases between. Germline V gene sequence: CDR1 SGHRS, CDR2 YFSETQ. The CDR3 region has the DNA TGCGCCAGCAGCTCGCTCGCCTCTAACAATGAGCAGTTCTTC. This encodes CASSSLASNNEQFF.

This clone was seen only a few times. The V gene is TRBV7-7, the J gene TRBJ1-4; D call uncertain. Germline V gene lookup returns CDR1 SSHAT and CDR2 FNYEAQ (reference sequence). CDR3 length equals 15 residues. V was cut by 5 bases and J by 0 bases, with 10 bases left in between. The DNA of the CDR3 is TGTGCCAGCAGCCTCAAGACTGCAACTAATGAAAAACTGTTTTTT. It yields the protein CASSLKTATNEKLFF. Full variable domain (rest looked up from reference TRBV7-7 and TRBJ1-4): GAGVSQSPRYKVTKRGQDVTLRCDPISSHATLYWYQQALGQGPEFLTYFNYEAQPDKSGLPSDRFSAERPEGSISTLTIQRTEQRDSAMYRCASSLKTATNEKLFFGSGTQLSVL.

This chain connects TRBV11-3 to TRBJ2-7; D perhaps matches TRBD2 (6 bases). The CDR3 loop spans 14 amino acids. The V end lost 4 bases, the J end lost 2 bases, and 12 bases lay between the germline ends. Germline assignment: CDR1 SGHNT and CDR2 YENEEA. The CDR3 bases are TGTGCCAGCAGCTCAGGAGGGAGAACCTACGAGCAGTACTTC. This translates into CASSSGGRTYEQYF.

This clone showed up just a few times. The rearrangement joins TRBV19 to TRBJ1-1, with 9 positions matching TRBD1. V lost 4 bases, J lost 5 bases, and 5 bases stayed unmatched. CDR3 length: 14 amino acids. Germline CDR1 is LNHDA and CDR2 is SQIVND (reference sequence). In DNA form, the CDR3 reads TGTGCCAGTAGTAGGGGGACAGGGAGGACTGAAGCTTTCTTT. It is translated as CASSRGTGRTEAFF.

The V gene is TRBV11-1, the J gene TRBJ2-7, with TRBD1 matching 9 bases. Germline CDR1 reads SGHAT; CDR2 reads FQDESV (reference sequence). V shed 0 bases, J shed 5 bases, and the junction held 14 bases outside the gene matches. The CDR3 is 18 residues long. Here the CDR3 DNA reads TGTGCCAGCAGCTTAGCGCTTGGAGCGGGACAGGGTAGAAACGAGCAGTACTTC. Protein product: CASSLALGAGQGRNEQYF.

A few counts support this clone. The chain links TRBV11-3 to TRBJ2-3; D gene ambiguous. In germline, CDR1 is SGHNT, CDR2 YENEEA. Trimming took off 0 bases at V and 2 bases at J, with 9 bases between the two ends. The CDR3 is 15 amino acids. DNA for the CDR3: TGTGCCAGCAGCTTAGATGTCAGGAACACAGATACGCAGTATTTT. Translating gives CASSLDVRNTDTQYF.

This clone is termed medium-sized. The rearrangement links TRBV6-8 to TRBJ1-5; D is unresolved. The CDR3 consists of 14 residues. Trimming took 8 bases from V and 0 from J, leaving 11 bases between them. From germline, CDR1 is MNHGY and CDR2 SAAAGT. CDR3 amino acids: CASQGGYSNQPQHF. The CDR3 DNA is TGTGCCAGCCAAGGAGGATATAGCAATCAGCCCCAGCATTTT.

This clone has just a few counts. The chain uses TRBV6-8 and TRBJ1-5; D not resolved. Germline lookup yields CDR1 MNHGY and CDR2 SAAAGT. The length of the CDR3 is 16 residues. The V end was cut by 6 bases, the J end by 0 bases, with 15 bases between. CDR3 sequence (DNA): TGTGCCAGCAGACCTATCGCAGGATTTAGCAATCAGCCCCAGCATTTT. Amino acid sequence: CASRPIAGFSNQPQHF.

This clone was counted between two and nine times. This chain joins TRBV6-8 and TRBJ2-3; TRBD1 or TRBD2 may be the D gene (8 bases each). CDR1 MNHGY and CDR2 SAAAGT come from the germline V gene. The length of the CDR3 is 17 residues. The V and J ends lost 5 bases and 4 bases respectively, with 22 bases between them. CDR3 sequence: CASSRTGSGSASDTQYF. CDR3 coding DNA: TGTGCCAGCAGTCGGACAGGGAGCGGGAGTGCTTCAGATACGCAGTATTTT.

This clone has just a few counts. The chain carries TRBV2 and TRBJ2-7; a possible D gene is TRBD2 (5 bases). Per germline, CDR1 SNHLY and CDR2 FYNNEI. This CDR3 is built from 13 residues. Trimming removed 5 bases at V and 7 bases at J, with 15 bases between. The CDR3 loop is CASSRTEFLEQYF. As DNA, the CDR3 is TGTGCCAGCAGTCGGACTGAATTTTTAGAGCAGTACTTC.

The chain combines TRBV5-1 with TRBJ2-7; D is possibly TRBD2 (5 bases). CDR1 is SGHRS and CDR2 is YFSETQ in the germline V gene. CDR3 size: 16 residues. V was pared by 0 bases and J by 0 bases, with 13 bases between. The DNA of the CDR3 is TGCGCCAGCAGCTTGGCGTTAGCGCAGATCTCCTACGAGCAGTACTTC. Its translation is CASSLALAQISYEQYF.

V gene TRBV14 combines with J gene TRBJ2-4; D unclear. Germline loops: CDR1 SGHDN, CDR2 FVKESK. CDR3 size: 17 residues. The V and J ends lost 0 bases and 2 bases respectively, with 14 bases between them. The CDR3 is CASSQDDPSGTKNIQYF. CDR3 in DNA: TGTGCCAGCAGCCAAGATGACCCATCTGGCACCAAAAACATTCAGTACTTC.